Shown below are 6 T cell receptor beta chains from a single sample sequenced in a study of PD-1 blockade in classical Hodgkin lymphoma. Clones were sequenced by immunoSEQ multiplex PCR, and TCRdb holds only the in-frame ones, with some missing. The table lists 45,000 to 55,000 clones, about 80% of them singletons. Regarding time point: cycle 4 day 1 (C4D1), after five to seven weeks of nivolumab. Patients all relapsed after autologous stem cell transplantation, and there was variation in brentuximab vedotin exposure. Sequenced material: peripheral blood mononuclear cells (PBMCs), taken before the fourth cycle of nivolumab. The receptors shown here come from a human donor with classical Hodgkin lymphoma.

This clone has only one observation. The V call is TRBV7-2, the J call TRBJ2-3; 11 nucleotides align to TRBD2. The CDR3 length is 17 residues. Trimming removed 4 bases from V and 2 bases from J; junction bases left unmatched: 8. CDR1 and CDR2 from the germline V gene are SGHTA and FQGNSA. CDR3 coding DNA: TGTGCCAGCAGCTCGCCGATAGCGGGAGGGCCCACAGATACGCAGTATTTT. This translates into CASSSPIAGGPTDTQYF. The variable domain in full, completed from reference TRBV7-2 and TRBJ2-3, reads GAGVSQSPSNKVTEKGKDVELRCDPISGHTALYWYRQSLGQGLEFLIYFQGNSAPDKSGLPSDRFSAERTGGSVSTLTIQRTQQEDSAVYLCASSSPIAGGPTDTQYFGPGTRLTVL.

V and J are TRBV10-3 and TRBJ2-3, with TRBD1 matching 7 bases. V lost 10 bases and J lost 0; bases outside the gene matches: 10. Germline-derived CDR1 and CDR2 are ENHRY and SYGVKD. There are 15 residues in the CDR3. CDR3 DNA: TGTGCCACCTGGATCGGACAGGCTAGCACAGATACGCAGTATTTT. Protein: CATWIGQASTDTQYF.

This rearrangement joins TRBV28 to TRBJ1-1, with D unclear. The germline V and J ends were trimmed by 4 bases and 0 bases, with 6 bases remaining between them. Germline-derived CDR1 and CDR2 are MDHEN and SYDVKM. CDR3 size: 13 residues. The CDR3 protein is CASSSPMNTEAFF. The CDR3 DNA is TGTGCCAGCAGTTCCCCTATGAACACTGAAGCTTTCTTT. The full variable domain, completed using reference TRBV28 and TRBJ1-1, is DVKVTQSSRYLVKRTGEKVFLECVQDMDHENMFWYRQDPGLGLRLIYFSYDVKMKEKGDIPEGYSVSREKKERFSLILESASTNQTSMYLCASSSPMNTEAFFGQGTRLTVV.

This clone was counted a single time. The V gene is TRBV7-2, the J gene TRBJ2-7; D is uncertain. The V and J ends lost 3 bases and 3 bases respectively, with 12 bases between them. This CDR3 is built from 14 residues. Germline CDR1 and CDR2: SGHTA and FQGNSA. The CDR3 loop reads CASSFQWTDYEQYF. The CDR3 bases are TGTGCCAGCAGCTTCCAGTGGACCGACTACGAGCAGTACTTC.

This clone was seen only a few times. The V call is TRBV5-1, the J call TRBJ2-1; TRBD2 agrees at 12 bases. V was pared by 2 bases and J by 6 bases, with 9 bases of the junction left unmatched. This CDR3 region has 17 residues. Germline CDR1 SGHRS, CDR2 YFSETQ. The DNA for the CDR3 is TGCGCCAGCAGCTTAAGGACTAGCGGGGTCGGGCGCAATGAGCAGTTCTTC. This codes for CASSLRTSGVGRNEQFF.

This chain connects TRBV7-9 to TRBJ2-3; TRBD2 agrees at 10 bases. The CDR3 runs to 16 residues. The ends lost 2 bases at V and 4 bases at J; junction bases unmatched: 6. Germline loops: CDR1 SEHNR, CDR2 FQNEAQ (reference sequence). The CDR3 region is CASSLKAGGPSDTQYF. The CDR3, as DNA: TGTGCCAGCAGCTTAAAAGCGGGAGGGCCGTCAGATACGCAGTATTTT.